This entry lists 18 T cell receptor beta chains sequenced from one sample in a study of blood T cell repertoires in COVID-19. Sequencing used immunoSEQ multiplex PCR; TCRdb keeps in-frame clones, though not all of them. The table includes approximately 240,000 clones, about nine tenths detected once. Sequenced: PBMCs or T cells enriched from blood (not recorded which). These receptors were obtained from a woman in her thirties with acute COVID-19.

The chain links TRBV3-1 (or the pseudogene TRBV3-2) to TRBJ2-4, with a tentative D call TRBD2 (6 bases). The V gene's germline CDR1 is LGHDT and CDR2 YNNKEL (reference sequence). V dropped 0 bases and J dropped 7 bases, with 13 bases sitting between them. This CDR3 is 15 amino acids long. The CDR3 loop reads CASSQDGGIGNIQYF. CDR3 nucleotides: TGTGCCAGCAGCCAAGATGGCGGGATTGGGAACATTCAGTACTTC.

This chain links TRBV28 with TRBJ1-6; a weak D match, TRBD1 (5 bases). V dropped 5 bases and J dropped 9 bases, with 14 bases sitting between them. The germline gives CDR1 MDHEN, CDR2 SYDVKM. This CDR3 contains 14 residues. The CDR3 here is CASSDWGGVSPLHF. The CDR3 DNA reads TGTGCCAGCAGTGACTGGGGGGGGGTTTCACCCCTCCACTTT.

V gene TRBV5-1 combines with J gene TRBJ1-6; D might be TRBD1 (5 bases). The CDR3 is 16 residues long. Between the trimmed V and J ends, which lost 5 bases and 5 bases, there was a span of 17 bases. Germline CDR1 and CDR2: SGHRS and YFSETQ. The DNA of the CDR3 is TGCGCCAGCAGTAGGGAGGTCGGGACGGATAATTCACCCCTCCACTTT. Its translation is CASSREVGTDNSPLHF.

The V gene is TRBV2, the J gene TRBJ2-2; TRBD2 aligns across 9 bases. Germline assignment: CDR1 SNHLY and CDR2 FYNNEI. The CDR3 loop spans 16 amino acids. The J segment lost 6 bases and the V segment lost 3 bases, leaving 8 bases of the junction unmatched. The CDR3 DNA sequence: TGTGCCAGCAGTGAGGCTAGCGGGATTGGGGCCGGGGAGCTGTTTTTT. This gives the protein CASSEASGIGAGELFF.

The rearrangement joins TRBV14 to TRBJ2-7; D ambiguous. Germline V gene lookup returns CDR1 SGHDN and CDR2 FVKESK. With 1 base removed from V and 5 bases from J, the gap between germline ends came to 3 bases. The CDR3 spans 11 residues. Written as DNA, the CDR3 is TGTGCCAGCAGCCAAGCGGACGAGCAGTACTTC. Translation gives CASSQADEQYF. The whole variable domain, filled in from reference TRBV14 and TRBJ2-7, reads EAGVTQFPSHSVIEKGQTVTLRCDPISGHDNLYWYRRVMGKEIKFLLHFVKESKQDESGMPNNRFLAERTGGTYSTLKVQPAELEDSGVYFCASSQADEQYFGPGTRLTVT.

The rearrangement joins TRBV28 to TRBJ1-1; the match to TRBD1 covers 7 bases. Germline values: CDR1 MDHEN, CDR2 SYDVKM. V was pared by 6 bases and J by 12 bases, with 13 bases of the junction left unmatched. CDR3 length equals 13 residues. Here the CDR3 DNA reads TGTGCCAGCAGGTCGACAGGGTCGGGGGAAACTTTCTTT. It yields the protein CASRSTGSGETFF.

The rearrangement joins TRBV27 to TRBJ1-2, with a possible D match to TRBD1 (6 bases). The CDR3 is 15 amino acids. The germline V and J ends were trimmed by 0 bases and 8 bases, with 16 bases remaining between them. Germline V gene data show CDR1 as MNHEY and CDR2 as SMNVEV (reference sequence). In nucleotides, the CDR3 is TGTGCCAGCAGTTTATCGCTTTTCAGGGGTGGAGGCTACACCTTC. It specifies CASSLSLFRGGGYTF.

The CDR3 DNA is TGTGCCAGCAGCTTAGCTGGACAGGGGGACATTCAGTACTTC. This gives the protein CASSLAGQGDIQYF. The V gene is TRBV7-9, the J gene TRBJ2-4; 10 nucleotides align to TRBD1. CDR1 and CDR2 (germline): SEHNR, FQNEAQ (reference sequence). The CDR3 spans 14 residues. V was pared by 0 bases and J by 8 bases, with 1 base of the junction left unmatched. Full variable domain (rest looked up from reference TRBV7-9 and TRBJ2-4): DTGVSQNPRHKITKRGQNVTFRCDPISEHNRLYWYRQTLGQGPEFLTYFQNEAQLEKSRLLSDRFSAERPKGSFSTLEIQRTEQGDSAMYLCASSLAGQGDIQYFGAGTRLSVL.

The rearrangement links TRBV10-1 to TRBJ2-1, with 7 bases aligning to TRBD1. J gave up 2 bases and V 5 bases, and 3 bases lay outside the gene matches. Looked up from germline, CDR1 is WNHNN and CDR2 is SYGVQD (reference sequence). This CDR3 region has 14 residues. The CDR3 region has the DNA TGCGCCAGCAGTAGGGGACAGCCCTACAATGAGCAGTTCTTC. Its protein is CASSRGQPYNEQFF.

J is TRBJ1-1 and V is TRBV3-1 (or the pseudogene TRBV3-2); no clear D gene. Looked up from germline, CDR1 is LGHDT and CDR2 is YNNKEL (reference sequence). The CDR3 runs to 13 residues. Trimming left V 3 bases short and J 5 bases short, with 10 bases between. The CDR3 DNA sequence: TGTGCCAGCAGCCAGCCCAGTTCGACTGAAGCTTTCTTT. This gives the protein CASSQPSSTEAFF.

The J gene is TRBJ2-7, the V gene TRBV21-1; the table names TRBD1, a call not compared with the DNA. TRBV21-1 is assigned pseudogene status. This CDR3 contains 15 residues. The CDR3 nucleotides read TGTGCCAGCAGCACACGACAGGGGGTCCCCTACGAGCAGTACTTC. Protein product: CASSTRQGVPYEQYF.

This rearrangement joins TRBV4-3 to TRBJ2-1; 7 bases agree with TRBD2. The germline V gene encodes CDR1 LGHNA and CDR2 YSLEER. V gave up 0 bases and J gave up 1 base; unmatched junction bases: 15. The CDR3 loop spans 20 amino acids. CDR3 sequence: CASSQERQRDTGDSYNEQFF. The CDR3 region has the DNA TGCGCCAGCAGCCAAGAGAGGCAGCGGGATACGGGTGATTCCTACAATGAGCAGTTCTTC.

The chain employs TRBV21-1 and TRBJ2-7; the table's D call TRBD1 went unverified against the DNA. TRBV21-1 is a known pseudogene. The CDR3 consists of 14 residues. The CDR3 region has the DNA TGTGCCAGCAGCAATGTCACAGGGATCTACGAGCAGTACTTC. It is translated as CASSNVTGIYEQYF.

This rearrangement joins TRBV9 to TRBJ1-5; D is uncertain. Trimming cost V 7 bases and J 4 bases, with 12 bases left between them. Germline assignment: CDR1 SGDLS and CDR2 YYNGEE. The CDR3 covers 13 residues. CDR3 in DNA: TGTGCCAGCGGTGGGCAGCCTAATCAGCCCCAGCATTTT. Encoded protein: CASGGQPNQPQHF. Looking up the rest from reference TRBV9 and TRBJ1-5 gives the full variable domain: DSGVTQTPKHLITATGQRVTLRCSPRSGDLSVYWYQQSLDQGLQFLIQYYNGEERAKGNILERFSAQQFPDLHSELNLSSLELGDSALYFCASGGQPNQPQHFGDGTRLSIL.

The V gene is TRBV20-1, the J gene TRBJ2-7, with D possibly being TRBD1 (5 bases). This CDR3 spans 13 amino acids. Germline V lookup: CDR1 DFQATT, CDR2 SNEGSKA (reference sequence). V was trimmed by 3 bases and J by 0 bases, leaving 9 bases between them. CDR3 coding DNA: TGCAGTGCTAGTGGACATCGCTCCTACGAGCAGTACTTC. Translating it yields CSASGHRSYEQYF.

J is TRBJ2-1 and V is TRBV3-1 (or the pseudogene TRBV3-2), with TRBD2 matching over 7 bases. Losses at the gene ends were 2 bases for V and 8 bases for J; bases not matched to a gene: 6. From germline, CDR1 is LGHDT and CDR2 YNNKEL (reference sequence). This CDR3 is built from 14 residues. The CDR3 sequence: CASSQIPTSDEQFF. Written as DNA, the CDR3 is TGTGCCAGCAGCCAAATCCCCACTAGCGATGAGCAGTTCTTC.

V is TRBV2 and J is TRBJ2-5; D may be TRBD2 (6 bases). Germline values: CDR1 SNHLY, CDR2 FYNNEI. The CDR3 runs 13 residues. V lost 8 bases, J lost 2 bases, and 12 bases lay in between. In DNA form, the CDR3 reads TGTGCCAGCGGCCGGGACTTACAAGAGACCCAGTACTTC. Amino acid sequence: CASGRDLQETQYF.

V and J are TRBV18 and TRBJ2-7; D gene ambiguous. CDR3 length equals 13 residues. The germline CDR1 and CDR2 sequences are KGHSH and LQKENI. V was trimmed by 6 bases and J by 7 bases, leaving 16 bases between them. The CDR3 is CASSLGTAREQYF. As DNA, the CDR3 is TGTGCCAGCTCCCTCGGTACCGCGAGGGAGCAGTACTTC.